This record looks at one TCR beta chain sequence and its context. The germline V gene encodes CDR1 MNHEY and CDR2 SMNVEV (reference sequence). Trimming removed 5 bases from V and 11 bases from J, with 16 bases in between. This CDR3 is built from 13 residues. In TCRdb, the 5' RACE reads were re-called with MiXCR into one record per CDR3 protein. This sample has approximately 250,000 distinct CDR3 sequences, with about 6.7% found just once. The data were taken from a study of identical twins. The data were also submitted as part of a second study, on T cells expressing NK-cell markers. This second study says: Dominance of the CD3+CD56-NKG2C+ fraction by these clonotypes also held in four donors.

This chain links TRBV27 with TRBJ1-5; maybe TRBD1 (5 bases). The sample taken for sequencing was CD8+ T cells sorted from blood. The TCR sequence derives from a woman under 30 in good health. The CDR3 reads CASSPDSLRTQHF. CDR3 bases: TGTGCCAGCAGTCCAGACAGTCTGCGGACCCAGCATTTT.